The 19 T cell receptor beta chains presented below share a single source sample, sequenced in a study of CD8+ T cells in alopecia areata. Extraction and reverse transcription of RNA yielded cDNA as the sequencing template. Profiled with immunoSEQ multiplex PCR; TCRdb holds only in-frame clones, not every one. The sample has more than 90,000 clones, 55% to 70% seen once. The sample comprised CD4+ T cells sorted from blood. Source of these receptors: a human donor in good health.

For the CDR3, the DNA is TGTGCCAGCAGTTTACTAGGACAAGATGCTGAAGCTTTCTTT. This sequence encodes CASSLLGQDAEAFF. The chain couples TRBV27 to TRBJ1-1, with TRBD1 as a possible D gene (5 bases). The germline V and J ends were trimmed by 2 bases and 6 bases, with 13 bases remaining between them. Germline V lookup: CDR1 MNHEY, CDR2 SMNVEV (reference sequence). This CDR3 contains 14 residues.

This clone appeared a single time. The CDR3 DNA reads TGTGCCTGGAGTACGCAGGCGAAAATAATAGGCAGCTACACCTTC. Translating gives CAWSTQAKIIGSYTF. V is TRBV30 and J is TRBJ1-2; no clear D gene. V was pared by 2 bases and J by 9 bases, with 22 bases between. The CDR3 spans 15 residues. Germline V gene sequence: CDR1 GTSNPN, CDR2 SVGIG (reference sequence).

This clone has a handful of counts. The V call is TRBV4-1, the J call TRBJ2-4; D might be TRBD1 (6 bases). CDR3 size: 15 residues. Germline V CDR1 and CDR2: MGHRA, YSYEKL. V lost 2 bases and J 0 bases, leaving 8 bases between the germline ends. CDR3 DNA: TGCGCCAGCAGCCAATTGGGACAAGCCAAAAACATTCAGTACTTC. Translating it yields CASSQLGQAKNIQYF.

This clone has more than one count but fewer than ten. The chain joins TRBV4-1 to TRBJ2-2; D gene uncertain. Per the germline V gene, CDR1 is MGHRA and CDR2 is YSYEKL. The germline V and J ends were trimmed by 0 bases and 2 bases, with 10 bases remaining between them. The CDR3 has 16 residues. The DNA for the CDR3 is TGCGCCAGCAGCCAAGATGGAATATTCAACACCGGGGAGCTGTTTTTT. Protein: CASSQDGIFNTGELFF.

Worth noting for this clone: Other DNA sequences within the sample encode an identical CDR3. The chain links TRBV15 to TRBJ2-7; 12 bases fit TRBD1. Germline V gene data show CDR1 as LNHNV and CDR2 as YYDKDF (reference sequence). The CDR3 has 13 residues. With V trimmed by 5 bases and J by 6 bases, 2 bases remained unmatched. DNA for the CDR3: TGTGCCACCAGCCGGGACAGGGGGCGCGAGCAGTACTTC. Its protein is CATSRDRGREQYF.

This chain joins TRBV6-1 and TRBJ2-5, with D perhaps matching TRBD2 (5 bases). Germline CDR1 MNHNS, CDR2 SASEGT. CDR3 size: 12 residues. Trimming stripped 6 bases from V and 7 bases from J, with 12 bases between. CDR3 residues: CASRTMAGTQYF. For the CDR3, the DNA is TGTGCCAGCAGAACTATGGCGGGGACCCAGTACTTC.

The chain links TRBV2 to TRBJ1-1, with TRBD1 identical over 11 bases. V shed 8 bases, J shed 5 bases, and the junction held 7 bases outside the gene matches. The CDR3 is made up of 14 amino acids. Germline V gene lookup returns CDR1 SNHLY and CDR2 FYNNEI. The CDR3 DNA reads as TGTGCCAGCGGACAGGGGGCTTGGAGGACTGAAGCTTTCTTT. Its translation is CASGQGAWRTEAFF.

The DNA for the CDR3 is TGCGCCAGCAGCTTGGGTGGGACAGAGTACAATGAGCAGTTCTTC. Its translation is CASSLGGTEYNEQFF. The chain combines TRBV5-1 with TRBJ2-1; 7 nucleotides line up with TRBD1. V trimming: 0 bases; J trimming: 4 bases; junction bases outside the gene matches: 4. Looked up from germline, CDR1 is SGHRS and CDR2 is YFSETQ. This CDR3 contains 15 residues. Using reference TRBV5-1 and TRBJ2-1 for the parts outside the CDR3, the full variable domain is KAGVTQTPRYLIKTRGQQVTLSCSPISGHRSVSWYQQTPGQGLQFLFEYFSETQRNKGNFPGRFSGRQFSNSRSEMNVSTLELGDSALYLCASSLGGTEYNEQFFGPGTRLTVL.

The CDR3 spells CASSGGQGRSYEQYF. CDR3 bases: TGTGCCAGCAGTGGTGGACAGGGCCGCTCCTACGAGCAGTACTTC. This chain joins TRBV25-1 and TRBJ2-7, with 8 bases that match TRBD1. The germline gives CDR1 MGHDK, CDR2 SYGVNS. The CDR3 runs 15 residues. V lost 4 bases to trimming and J lost 0 bases; unmatched junction nucleotides: 5.

This clone has more than one count but fewer than ten. The chain links TRBV5-4 to TRBJ2-5; 9 nucleotides agree with TRBD1. The V segment lost 4 bases and the J segment 4 bases; nucleotides outside the gene matches: 14. Germline CDR1 reads SGHNT; CDR2 reads YYREEE (reference sequence). The CDR3 runs to 17 residues. CDR3 sequence reads: CASSVPTGGNDRETQYF. The CDR3, as DNA: TGTGCCAGCAGCGTACCGACAGGGGGAAATGATCGAGAGACCCAGTACTTC.

This clone occurred a few times. The rearrangement uses TRBV29-1 and TRBJ2-5; a weak D match, TRBD2 (6 bases). The ends were cut back, 3 bases at V and 2 bases at J, with 16 bases in the middle. The CDR3 is made up of 15 amino acids. Germline V gene sequence: CDR1 SQVTM, CDR2 ANQGSEA. As DNA, the CDR3 is TGCAGCGTTGAGGATACTAGCTCGGGTCAAGAGACCCAGTACTTC. Protein product: CSVEDTSSGQETQYF.

The gene calls are TRBV5-5 and TRBJ1-2; possibly TRBD1 for D (5 bases). The CDR3 totals 14 residues. The V end was cut by 4 bases, the J end by 3 bases, with 13 bases between. CDR1 SGHKS and CDR2 YYEKEE come from the germline V gene (reference sequence). Written as DNA, the CDR3 is TGTGCCAGCAGCAACCAGGGATCCCACTATGGCTACACCTTC. Encoded protein: CASSNQGSHYGYTF. The variable domain in full, completed from reference TRBV5-5 and TRBJ1-2, reads DAGVTQSPTHLIKTRGQQVTLRCSPISGHKSVSWYQQVLGQGPQFIFQYYEKEERGRGNFPDRFSARQFPNYSSELNVNALLLGDSALYLCASSNQGSHYGYTFGSGTRLTVV.

The chain employs TRBV10-3 and TRBJ2-5; maybe TRBD2 (5 bases). Per the germline V gene, CDR1 is ENHRY and CDR2 is SYGVKD. V was shortened by 4 bases and J by 5 bases, with 11 bases between the two germline ends. The CDR3 has 13 residues. Here the CDR3 reads CAISGDRGETQYF. The CDR3 DNA sequence: TGTGCCATCAGTGGGGATCGCGGGGAGACCCAGTACTTC.

The genes are TRBV29-1 and TRBJ1-1; D remains ambiguous. V was clipped by 4 bases and J by 1 base, with 10 bases between them. This CDR3 contains 13 residues. Germline loops: CDR1 SQVTM, CDR2 ANQGSEA. The chain's CDR3 is CSVAAGQNTEAFF. DNA of the CDR3: TGCAGCGTTGCGGCAGGTCAGAACACTGAAGCTTTCTTT.

This rearrangement joins TRBV6-5 to TRBJ2-7; tentative D call: TRBD2 (7 bases). There are 12 residues in the CDR3. The germline V gene encodes CDR1 MNHEY and CDR2 SVGAGI. The V gene lost 10 bases and the J gene lost 4 bases, with 14 bases spanning the gap. CDR3: CATARGAYEQYF. The DNA of the CDR3 is TGTGCCACCGCACGGGGGGCGTACGAGCAGTACTTC.

In this sample, this clone turned up once. V usage is TRBV5-4 and J usage is TRBJ2-1, with D possibly TRBD1 on 6 matching bases. Between the trimmed V and J ends, which lost 0 bases and 15 bases, there was a span of 16 bases. The CDR3 contains 13 residues. Germline assignment: CDR1 SGHNT and CDR2 YYREEE (reference sequence). Here the CDR3 reads CASSLVGAEPRFF. As DNA, the CDR3 is TGTGCCAGCAGCTTGGTGGGGGCAGAGCCTAGGTTCTTC.

The rearrangement links TRBV5-6 to TRBJ1-1; weak D call: TRBD1 (5 bases). The CDR3 has 12 amino acids. Deletions cut 2 bases from V and 9 bases from J, with 11 bases between. Germline CDR1 is SGHDT and CDR2 is YYEEEE. Written as DNA, the CDR3 is TGTGCCAGCAGCTTAACATGGGGCAAAGCTTTCTTT. Translation gives CASSLTWGKAFF.

The chain employs TRBV29-1 and TRBJ2-2; D is undetermined. V gave up 4 bases and J gave up 2 bases, with 11 bases separating them. The CDR3 length is 14 residues. Germline CDR1 is SQVTM and CDR2 is ANQGSEA. DNA for the CDR3: TGCAGCGTTGGGGTGACCAGAAACACCGGGGAGCTGTTTTTT. Translated, it gives CSVGVTRNTGELFF.

The rearrangement links TRBV2 to TRBJ1-1; D not resolved. This CDR3 contains 13 residues. Germline lookup yields CDR1 SNHLY and CDR2 FYNNEI. CDR3 in DNA: TGTGCTAGTAGGCTAGGCATGAACACTGAAGCTTTCTTT. Its translation: CASRLGMNTEAFF.